The sequence of this T cell receptor beta chain was determined in a study of type 1 and type 2 diabetes patients. As for the study in general: Across the study, some 20 million paired-end reads were produced. Study results and limitations: Highly-expanded CD4+ clones were few in type 2 diabetes, median one, about 3.9% of reads.

The PCR template was genomic DNA. A primer set of 30 forward and 13 reverse primers amplified the CDR3. Each CDR3 protein gets one entry after TCRdb re-called the multiplex PCR reads with MiXCR. Here the sample spans fewer than 350,000 distinct CDR3 sequences, 45% to 60% being singletons. The CDR3 extends over 15 amino acids. With 1 base removed from V and 2 bases from J, the gap between germline ends came to 10 bases. Germline V gives CDR1 LNHDA, CDR2 SQIVND (reference sequence). In its sample, this clonotype was seen a few times. The antigen remains undetermined. The source material was peripheral blood mononuclear cells (PBMCs). The chain is built from TRBV19 and TRBJ2-3; TRBD2 is a possible D gene (6 bases). The receptor comes from a young man with type 2 diabetes. CDR3 nucleotides: TGTGCCAGTAGTATAGCGGGAGCTCCCACAGATACGCAGTATTTT. Translated, it gives CASSIAGAPTDTQYF.